A single sample gave rise to the 22 T cell receptor beta chains below, sequenced in a study of CD8+ T cells in alopecia areata. TCR sequencing used cDNA made by reverse transcription of extracted RNA. Profiled with immunoSEQ multiplex PCR; TCRdb holds only in-frame clones, not every one. The repertoire consists of under 9,000 clones, with about two thirds occurring once and the leading ten covering roughly 2.7%. For five of the biomarker-study patients, the CD4+ cells were further sorted so as to obtain CD25+CD127- cells. Sequencing was performed on CD4+ Tregs sorted from blood. Source of these receptors: a human donor with alopecia areata.

This chain links TRBV28 with TRBJ2-3, with D unclear. The CDR3 is 12 residues long. Germline values: CDR1 MDHEN, CDR2 SYDVKM. V was trimmed by 3 bases and J by 5 bases, leaving 6 bases between them. The CDR3 here is CASSFTGDTQYF. The CDR3 coding sequence is TGTGCCAGCAGTTTCACCGGAGATACGCAGTATTTT.

This chain links TRBV27 with TRBJ1-5; 9 positions match TRBD1. Trimming took 6 bases from V and 1 from J; bases not matched to a gene: 4. This CDR3 spans 15 amino acids. The germline CDR1 and CDR2 sequences are MNHEY and SMNVEV (reference sequence). CDR3 residues: CASRNRGPSNQPQHF. CDR3 sequence (DNA): TGTGCCAGCAGGAACAGGGGGCCAAGCAATCAGCCCCAGCATTTT.

The genes are TRBV7-8 and TRBJ1-3; D gene ambiguous. The germline V and J ends were trimmed by 1 base and 0 bases, with 7 bases remaining between them. The length of the CDR3 is 15 residues. Looked up from germline, CDR1 is SGHVS and CDR2 is FQNEAQ. The DNA of the CDR3 is TGTGCCAGCAGCTTAGAGGGAAGCTCTGGAAACACCATATATTTT. Translated, it gives CASSLEGSSGNTIYF.

This clone has more than one count but fewer than ten. The CDR3 region has the DNA TGTGCCAGCAGCTTGGGACTAGCTCCAGAGACCCAGTACTTC. It translates to CASSLGLAPETQYF. The chain employs TRBV5-6 and TRBJ2-5; TRBD2 aligns across 7 bases. There are 14 residues in the CDR3. J lost 4 bases, V lost 0 bases, and 3 bases had no gene match. Germline V gene lookup returns CDR1 SGHDT and CDR2 YYEEEE.

The genes are TRBV6-5 and TRBJ2-7; D gene uncertain. Germline V CDR1 and CDR2: MNHEY, SVGAGI. The CDR3 runs to 13 residues. V gave up 7 bases and J gave up 0 bases, with 10 bases separating them. The CDR3 is CASTRWSSYEQYF. The CDR3 nucleotides read TGTGCCAGCACGAGGTGGAGCTCCTACGAGCAGTACTTC.

CDR3 bases: TGCAGTGGCCTAGATAATGAGCAGTTCTTC. Translating gives CSGLDNEQFF. The V gene is TRBV20-1, the J gene TRBJ2-1; no clear D gene. The V gene's germline CDR1 is DFQATT and CDR2 SNEGSKA (reference sequence). CDR3 size: 10 residues. V was clipped by 7 bases and J by 7 bases, with 8 bases between them.

The rearrangement links TRBV7-9 to TRBJ2-7; 10 nucleotides line up with TRBD1. This CDR3 contains 14 residues. V lost 5 bases to trimming and J lost 9 bases; unmatched junction nucleotides: 10. Germline-derived CDR1 and CDR2 are SEHNR and FQNEAQ (reference sequence). CDR3 DNA: TGTGCCAGCAGCGATACGGGACAGGGGATCGGGCAGTACTTC. Encoded protein: CASSDTGQGIGQYF.

The chain uses TRBV7-3 and TRBJ2-1; 7 positions match TRBD2. This CDR3 is built from 13 residues. Trimming cost V 5 bases and J 5 bases; bases outside gene matches: 3. CDR1 and CDR2 (germline): SGHTA, FQGTGA. CDR3 coding DNA: TGTGCCAGCAGCCTGCGGGGGAACAATGAGCAGTTCTTC. Translation: CASSLRGNNEQFF.

As DNA, the CDR3 is TGTGCCAGCAGCGCTACAGGGGGCGGCCAGCCCCAGCATTTT. Amino acids: CASSATGGGQPQHF. The chain employs TRBV5-5 and TRBJ1-5, with TRBD1 matching 9 bases. The CDR3 contains 14 residues. V lost 4 bases and J lost 7; bases outside the gene matches: 6. CDR1 and CDR2 from the germline V gene are SGHKS and YYEKEE (reference sequence).

V is TRBV11-2 and J is TRBJ1-6; a possible D gene is TRBD1 (6 bases). Germline CDR1 SGHAT, CDR2 FQNNGV. There are 16 residues in the CDR3. V gave up 5 bases and J gave up 5 bases, with 16 bases separating them. CDR3 DNA sequence: TGTGCCAGCAGCCGCGGGACAACGCGAAATAATTCACCCCTCCACTTT. It is translated as CASSRGTTRNNSPLHF.

This sequence joins TRBV2 and TRBJ1-6; 7 bases fit TRBD1. V shed 8 bases and J 6 bases; nucleotides not matched to a gene: 4. This CDR3 has 13 residues. CDR1 is SNHLY, CDR2 FYNNEI, per germline. The CDR3 nucleotides are TGTGCCAGCCGGTGGGACAGTAATTCACCCCTCCACTTT. Translated, it gives CASRWDSNSPLHF.

This chain connects TRBV6-5 to TRBJ2-3, with TRBD1 matching 7 bases. The germline CDR1 and CDR2 sequences are MNHEY and SVGAGI. The J segment lost 6 bases and the V segment lost 8 bases, leaving 11 bases of the junction unmatched. The CDR3 has 14 amino acids. CDR3 in amino acids: CASARDSLMDTQYF. The CDR3 DNA reads as TGTGCCAGCGCCCGGGACAGCCTCATGGATACGCAGTATTTT.

The genes are TRBV7-6 and TRBJ2-5; 9 nucleotides align to TRBD1. With the DNA end fitting TRBJ2-7 better, the J assignment may be wrong. CDR3 length: 15 amino acids. Germline V gene data show CDR1 as SGHVS and CDR2 as FNYEAQ. The CDR3 sequence: CASSLGTGNSYEQYF. The CDR3 DNA reads TGTGCCAGCAGCCTTGGGACAGGGAACTCCTACGAGCAGTACTTC.

The sample holds a few counts of this clone. The genes are TRBV5-4 and TRBJ2-4; TRBD2 matches at 12 bases. The V and J ends lost 4 bases and 2 bases, in that order; junction bases with no gene match: 4. This CDR3 is 16 amino acids long. Germline assignment: CDR1 SGHNT and CDR2 YYREEE (reference sequence). In nucleotides, the CDR3 is TGTGCCAGCAGCCCACGGACTAGCGGGACCAAAAACATTCAGTACTTC. This encodes CASSPRTSGTKNIQYF.

This clone has more than one count but fewer than ten. V is TRBV23-1 and J is TRBJ2-5, with TRBD1 identical over 9 bases. Being an ORF, TRBV23-1 has a function that is uncertain. The CDR3 has 15 residues. V dropped 1 base and J dropped 3; count of bases not matched to a gene: 3. In DNA, the CDR3 is TGCGCCAGCAGTCAATACGGACAGGGGAAAGAGACCCAGTACTTC. Encoded protein: CASSQYGQGKETQYF.

The chain joins TRBV28 to TRBJ2-7; 11 bases map to TRBD1. The V gene end was trimmed by 6 bases and the J gene end by 4 bases; junction bases not matched to a gene: 8. The CDR3 is 15 residues long. CDR1 is MDHEN and CDR2 is SYDVKM in the germline V gene. The CDR3 nucleotides read TGTGCCAGCAGAAATCGGACAGGGGGCTCGTACGAGCAGTACTTC. Translated, it gives CASRNRTGGSYEQYF.

The chain has TRBV28 and TRBJ2-1; no firm D call. CDR1 MDHEN and CDR2 SYDVKM come from the germline V gene. Trimming stripped 11 bases from V and 7 bases from J, with 12 bases between. CDR3 length equals 11 residues. CDR3 amino acids: CAARKKNEQFF. For the CDR3, the DNA is TGTGCCGCCCGAAAAAAGAATGAGCAGTTCTTC.

This clone showed up just a few times. V and J are TRBV10-2 and TRBJ1-1; D call uncertain. This CDR3 contains 14 residues. The V end was cut by 1 base, the J end by 3 bases, with 9 bases between. Germline V gene sequence: CDR1 WSHSY, CDR2 SAAADI. The DNA of the CDR3 is TGCGCCAGCAGTGAGTTTGGGAGCTACACTGAAGCTTTCTTT. It is translated as CASSEFGSYTEAFF.

The CDR3 DNA reads TGTGCCAGCTCAGAGGGGTCAACCAATCAAGAGACCCAGTACTTC. This encodes CASSEGSTNQETQYF. The chain uses TRBV25-1 and TRBJ2-5; D tentatively reads TRBD1 or TRBD2 (5 bases each). Germline V gene lookup returns CDR1 MGHDK and CDR2 SYGVNS. The V end was cut by 8 bases, the J end by 2 bases, with 18 bases between. The CDR3 extends over 15 amino acids.

This rearrangement joins TRBV11-3 to TRBJ1-5; TRBD1 is a possible D gene (5 bases). Per germline, CDR1 SGHNT and CDR2 YENEEA. The ends were cut back, 5 bases at V and 2 bases at J, with 13 bases in the middle. This CDR3 is built from 15 residues. DNA of the CDR3: TGTGCCAGCAGCCCCCCAGGGTTGGGCAATCAGCCCCAGCATTTT. Translated, it gives CASSPPGLGNQPQHF.

This clone occurred once. The chain joins TRBV19 to TRBJ2-7, with 8 bases fitting TRBD1. With V trimmed by 6 bases and J by 4 bases, 5 bases remained unmatched. CDR1 is LNHDA, CDR2 SQIVND, per germline (reference sequence). This CDR3 contains 13 residues. The DNA for the CDR3 is TGTGCCAGTAGCCAAAGACAGGGGTACGAGCAGTACTTC. As protein: CASSQRQGYEQYF. Filled out from reference TRBV19 and TRBJ2-7, the complete variable domain reads DGGITQSPKYLFRKEGQNVTLSCEQNLNHDAMYWYRQDPGQGLRLIYYSQIVNDFQKGDIAEGYSVSREKKESFPLTVTSAQKNPTAFYLCASSQRQGYEQYFGPGTRLTVT.

This rearrangement joins TRBV5-1 to TRBJ1-1; tentative D call: TRBD1 (5 bases). With 6 bases removed from V and 7 bases from J, the gap between germline ends came to 16 bases. In germline, CDR1 is SGHRS, CDR2 YFSETQ. This CDR3 region has 13 residues. The CDR3 DNA reads TGCGCCAGCACATTCTCCCCGGGGGGTGAAGCTTTCTTT. Translation gives CASTFSPGGEAFF.